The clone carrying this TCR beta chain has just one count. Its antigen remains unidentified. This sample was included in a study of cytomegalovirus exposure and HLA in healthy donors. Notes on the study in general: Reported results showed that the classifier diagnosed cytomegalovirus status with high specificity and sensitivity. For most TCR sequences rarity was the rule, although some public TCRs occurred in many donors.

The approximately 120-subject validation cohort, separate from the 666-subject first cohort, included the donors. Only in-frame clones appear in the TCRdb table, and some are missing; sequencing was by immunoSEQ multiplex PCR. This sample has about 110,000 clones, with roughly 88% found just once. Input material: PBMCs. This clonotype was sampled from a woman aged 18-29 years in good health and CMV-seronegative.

DNA for the CDR3: TGTGCCAGTACCAACGTCGCGGGGAATTCACCCCTCCACTTT. It encodes CASTNVAGNSPLHF. The V gene is TRBV19, the J gene TRBJ1-6; no clear D. This CDR3 spans 14 amino acids. Germline V CDR1 and CDR2: LNHDA, SQIVND (reference sequence). V lost 7 bases and J lost 7, with 14 bases in between. The whole variable domain, remainder taken from reference TRBV19 and TRBJ1-6, is DGGITQSPKYLFRKEGQNVTLSCEQNLNHDAMYWYRQDPGQGLRLIYYSQIVNDFQKGDIAEGYSVSREKKESFPLTVTSAQKNPTAFYLCASTNVAGNSPLHFGNGTRLTVT.